This T cell receptor (beta chain) stems from a study of metastatic and nonmetastatic thyroid tumors. This clone was seen ten or more times. TCRdb used MiXCR to call clones anew from the PCR reads. The data contain about 22,000 clones, about 15% of them singletons. This CDR3 comprises 17 residues. V gave up 3 bases and J gave up 1 base; unmatched junction bases: 6. Germline V gene sequence: CDR1 DFQATT, CDR2 SNEGSKA (reference sequence). Thyroid surgery was preceded by no treatment in any patient. V and J are TRBV20-1 and TRBJ1-6, with 10 bases aligning to TRBD1. This receptor was identified in a female donor with papillary thyroid cancer or a benign thyroid nodule (not recorded which). Some clones in this sample may be carry-over from other donors' samples. Sequencing used tumor tissue. The CDR3 DNA reads TGCAGTGCTAGCCGACAGGGGGCGGGTTCCTATAATTCACCCCTCCACTTT. This gives the protein CSASRQGAGSYNSPLHF.